The text below deals with one TCR beta chain. One end of the junction fails to match germline, which may point to a read error. The sample is drawn from a study of blood T cells in healthy people across ages. Combining a sample-barcoded 5' primer with a J-beta primer mix, a second PCR ran for roughly 6 to 12 cycles. In TCRdb, the 5' RACE reads were re-called with MiXCR into one record per CDR3 protein. The repertoire holds some 1,500,000 distinct CDR3 sequences, with approximately 39% as singletons. The receptor comes from a woman younger than 35 in good health. The source material was blood.

The CDR3 bases are TGTGTCAGCAGCACAGTGGCGGGGGCTGTCCAGGTCCAGTACTTC. As protein: CVSSTVAGAVQVQYF. The chain combines TRBV11-2 with TRBJ2-5, with D possibly being TRBD2 (7 bases). Germline V gene sequence: CDR1 SGHAT, CDR2 FQNNGV. The CDR3 is 15 residues long.